A selection of T cell receptor beta chains follows, all from one sample in a study of cytomegalovirus exposure and HLA in healthy donors. Sequencing used immunoSEQ multiplex PCR; TCRdb keeps in-frame clones, though not all of them. The sample includes approximately 160,000 clones, less than 90% of them seen just once. Sample: PBMCs. These receptors originate from a woman aged 25 to 39 in good health and CMV-seronegative. Both conserved end residues are part of each CDR3. The order of the fields is clone size, J gene, V gene, D gene, CDR3 DNA, CDR3 protein. A D gene is named only where the DNA matches it firmly. Size is stated for part of the rows, as once, few or many counts, or as a class when the clone is expanded.

size: few
J: TRBJ1-1
V: TRBV4-3
D: TRBD1
DNA: TGCGCCAGCAGCCAAGATTCCGGCACAGGGGGCACTGAAGCTTTCTTT
CDR3: CASSQDSGTGGTEAFF

size: -
J: TRBJ1-3
V: TRBV7-2
D: -
DNA: TGTGCCAGCGGCGGGCGGGATAGAGGAAACACCATATATTTT
CDR3: CASGGRDRGNTIYF

size: -
J: TRBJ2-5
V: TRBV6-6
D: TRBD1
DNA: TGTGCCAGCAGTTACGGCAGGGGGCGGGAGACCCAGTACTTC
CDR3: CASSYGRGRETQYF

size: -
J: TRBJ2-2
V: TRBV6-1
D: TRBD1
DNA: TGTGCCAGCAGTGGGGGACAGGTCACCGGGGAGCTGTTTTTT
CDR3: CASSGGQVTGELFF

size: -
J: TRBJ2-5
V: TRBV6-1
D: -
DNA: TGTGCCAGCAGTGATCAAGATCGTGGGGGGGAGACCCAGTACTTC
CDR3: CASSDQDRGGETQYF

size: -
J: TRBJ1-2
V: TRBV6-1
D: TRBD1
DNA: TGTGCCAGCAGTGAAGGGACAGGGGGCAACAGCTATGGCTACACCTTC
CDR3: CASSEGTGGNSYGYTF

size: -
J: TRBJ1-2
V: TRBV19
D: TRBD1
DNA: TGTGCCAGTAGTTTCGGACAGGGAAACTATGGCTACACCTTC
CDR3: CASSFGQGNYGYTF

size: -
J: TRBJ2-3
V: TRBV27
D: -
DNA: TGTGCCAGCAGACCGGGAGACAGAGTAGATACGCAGTATTTT
CDR3: CASRPGDRVDTQYF

size: -
J: TRBJ2-1
V: TRBV5-1
D: -
DNA: TGCGCCAGCAGCTTGGGAACGGGAGCGGGCAATGAGCAGTTCTTC
CDR3: CASSLGTGAGNEQFF

size: -
J: TRBJ1-4
V: TRBV4-3
D: TRBD1
DNA: TGCGCCAGCAGCCAAGATGGGACAGGCCCTGGGGAAAAACTGTTTTTT
CDR3: CASSQDGTGPGEKLFF

size: -
J: TRBJ2-3
V: TRBV19
D: TRBD2
DNA: TGTGCCAGTAGTGACGCCCGACTAGCGGGAGGGCCAGATACGCAGTATTTT
CDR3: CASSDARLAGGPDTQYF

size: few
J: TRBJ1-1
V: TRBV2
D: TRBD1
DNA: TGTGCCAGCAGTGATCCACAGGGGCGAGGGACTGAAGCTTTCTTT
CDR3: CASSDPQGRGTEAFF

size: -
J: TRBJ2-5
V: TRBV11-2
D: TRBD1
DNA: TGTGCCAGCAGCGGGACAGGGCAAGAGACCCAGTACTTC
CDR3: CASSGTGQETQYF

size: -
J: TRBJ1-1
V: TRBV28
D: -
DNA: TGTGCCAGCACCTCTGGGGGGCCGGGTGAAGCTTTCTTT
CDR3: CASTSGGPGEAFF

size: -
J: TRBJ1-4
V: TRBV27
D: TRBD1
DNA: TGTGCCAGCAGGACCACAGGGGGATATGAAAAACTGTTTTTT
CDR3: CASRTTGGYEKLFF

size: -
J: TRBJ1-1
V: TRBV5-1
D: -
DNA: TGCGCCAGCAGCTTGGCCATCAGTTTGAACACTGAAGCTTTCTTT
CDR3: CASSLAISLNTEAFF

size: few
J: TRBJ1-5
V: TRBV9
D: -
DNA: TGTGCCAGCAGCGGAGGACAGCTTAATCAGCCCCAGCATTTT
CDR3: CASSGGQLNQPQHF

size: -
J: TRBJ1-1
V: TRBV9
D: -
DNA: TGTGCCAGCAGCGTATCAGGGTCCTTCACTGAAGCTTTCTTT
CDR3: CASSVSGSFTEAFF

size: -
J: TRBJ1-1
V: TRBV6-5
D: TRBD1
DNA: TGTGCCAGCAGGACAGGGCTGAACACTGAAGCTTTCTTT
CDR3: CASRTGLNTEAFF

size: -
J: TRBJ1-1
V: TRBV7-9
D: -
DNA: TGTGCCAGCAGCTTAGGTTCCCTGACTGAAGCTTTCTTT
CDR3: CASSLGSLTEAFF

size: -
J: TRBJ2-7
V: TRBV11-2
D: -
DNA: TGTGCCAGCAGCTTAGGGAGGGGCACCTACGAGCAGTACTTC
CDR3: CASSLGRGTYEQYF

size: -
J: TRBJ1-2
V: TRBV6-1
D: TRBD1
DNA: TGTGCCAGCAGCAGGGACAGAAACTATGGCTACACCTTC
CDR3: CASSRDRNYGYTF

size: -
J: TRBJ2-7
V: TRBV30
D: -
DNA: TGTGCCTGGTCCGGCCCCTCCTACGAGCAGTACTTC
CDR3: CAWSGPSYEQYF

size: once
J: TRBJ2-7
V: TRBV9
D: TRBD2
DNA: TGTGCCAGCAGCGTTGGACTAGTATCCGAGCAGTACTTC
CDR3: CASSVGLVSEQYF

size: -
J: TRBJ2-7
V: TRBV9
D: TRBD2
DNA: TGTGCCAGCAGCCCGGAGCGGGGGAACCCTCCCTACGAGCAGTACTTC
CDR3: CASSPERGNPPYEQYF

size: -
J: TRBJ2-7
V: TRBV27
D: -
DNA: TGTGCCAGCAGTTTAACCCCCGTACTAGGTAGCGAGCAGTACTTC
CDR3: CASSLTPVLGSEQYF

size: -
J: TRBJ2-1
V: TRBV11-3
D: -
DNA: TGTGCCAGCAGCCGGGGAACAGTCGGTGAGCAGTTCTTC
CDR3: CASSRGTVGEQFF

size: -
J: TRBJ1-2
V: TRBV7-3
D: -
DNA: TGTGCCAGCAGCTTACGGCCAGGGCCAAGACAACACTATGGCTACACCTTC
CDR3: CASSLRPGPRQHYGYTF

size: -
J: TRBJ2-7
V: TRBV4-2
D: TRBD1
DNA: TGTGCCAGCAGCCTGGGGACAGGCTTCTCCTACGAGCAGTACTTC
CDR3: CASSLGTGFSYEQYF

size: -
J: TRBJ2-7
V: TRBV28
D: -
DNA: TGTGCCAGCAGCCCCCGGAGGGTGGGTGGTGAGCAGTACTTC
CDR3: CASSPRRVGGEQYF

size: -
J: TRBJ2-7
V: TRBV18
D: -
DNA: TGTGCCAGCTCACCAGTCTTAGCATCCGTGGGTGAGCAGTACTTC
CDR3: CASSPVLASVGEQYF

size: -
J: TRBJ2-6
V: TRBV5-4
D: -
DNA: TGTGCCAGCAGCTTGGCGACTACCTCTGGGGCCAACGTCCTGACTTTC
CDR3: CASSLATTSGANVLTF

size: -
J: TRBJ1-5
V: TRBV10-3
D: TRBD1
DNA: TGTGCCACCAGCCGGACAGGGAATAGCAATCAGCCCCAGCATTTT
CDR3: CATSRTGNSNQPQHF

size: few
J: TRBJ1-1
V: TRBV18
D: -
DNA: TGTGCCAGCTCACCGGACAAGAACACTGAAGCTTTCTTT
CDR3: CASSPDKNTEAFF

size: -
J: TRBJ1-2
V: TRBV19
D: -
DNA: TGTGCCAGTAGACAGACACGAATGCAACATGGCTACACCTTC
CDR3: CASRQTRMQHGYTF

size: few
J: TRBJ1-2
V: TRBV10-3
D: -
DNA: TGTGCCATCTGGGGACCTAACTATGGCTACACCTTC
CDR3: CAIWGPNYGYTF

size: -
J: TRBJ1-4
V: TRBV4-2
D: -
DNA: TGTGCCAGCAGCCAAGAAGGAGGGGGTGCTAGTGAAAAACTGTTTTTT
CDR3: CASSQEGGGASEKLFF

size: -
J: TRBJ1-5
V: TRBV7-2
D: -
DNA: TGTGCCAGCAGCTTAACAGGGAAGGATCAGCCCCAGCATTTT
CDR3: CASSLTGKDQPQHF

size: -
J: TRBJ2-3
V: TRBV7-2
D: TRBD2
DNA: TGTGCCAGCAGCTTAGAGCCTAGCGGGGGGCCCGGGAATACGCAGTATTTT
CDR3: CASSLEPSGGPGNTQYF

size: -
J: TRBJ1-4
V: TRBV7-9
D: -
DNA: TGTGCCAGCAGCTTACCAGGGGACCCAAATGAAAAACTGTTTTTT
CDR3: CASSLPGDPNEKLFF

size: once
J: TRBJ2-1
V: TRBV6-6
D: -
DNA: TGTGCCAGCAGCCCTCCCCCGGGGACCGGATACCATGAGCAGTTCTTC
CDR3: CASSPPPGTGYHEQFF